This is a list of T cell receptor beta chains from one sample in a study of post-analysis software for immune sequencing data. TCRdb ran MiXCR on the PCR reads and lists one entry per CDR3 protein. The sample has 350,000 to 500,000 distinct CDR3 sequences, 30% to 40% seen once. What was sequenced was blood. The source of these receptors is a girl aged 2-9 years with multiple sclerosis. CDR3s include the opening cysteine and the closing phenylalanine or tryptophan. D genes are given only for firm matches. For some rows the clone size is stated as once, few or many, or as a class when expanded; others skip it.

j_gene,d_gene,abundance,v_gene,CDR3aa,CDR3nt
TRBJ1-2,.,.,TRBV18,CASSPTRQKANYGYTF,TGTGCCAGCTCACCAACTAGGCAGAAAGCTAACTATGGCTACACCTTC
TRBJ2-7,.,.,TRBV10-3,CAINTGNSYEQYF,TGTGCCATCAATACAGGGAACTCCTACGAGCAGTACTTC
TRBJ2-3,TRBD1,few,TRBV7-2,CASSPSGQPTDTQYF,TGTGCCAGCAGCCCCTCGGGACAGCCCACAGATACGCAGTATTTT
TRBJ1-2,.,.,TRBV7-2,CASSLEDRSYGYTF,TGTGCCAGCAGCTTAGAAGACAGGTCCTATGGCTACACCTTC
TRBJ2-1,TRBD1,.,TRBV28,CASSYVQGEGSYNEQFF,TGTGCCAGCAGTTACGTCCAGGGGGAAGGCTCCTACAATGAGCAGTTCTTC
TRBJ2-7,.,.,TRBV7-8,CASSLAWQPNYEQYF,TGTGCCAGCAGCTTAGCGTGGCAGCCAAACTACGAGCAGTACTTC
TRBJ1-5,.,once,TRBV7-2,CASSSGVALTGQPQHF,TGTGCCAGCAGCTCCGGGGTGGCGTTAACTGGGCAGCCCCAGCATTTT
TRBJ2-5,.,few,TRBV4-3,CASSHFWGDSVKETQYF,TGCGCCAGCAGCCATTTCTGGGGGGACAGCGTAAAAGAGACCCAGTACTTC
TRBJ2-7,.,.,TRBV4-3,CASSQAWQGRYEQYF,TGCGCCAGCAGCCAAGCCTGGCAGGGTCGGTACGAGCAGTACTTC
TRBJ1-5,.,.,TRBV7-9,CASSPMVDQPQHF,TGTGCCAGCAGCCCCATGGTCGATCAGCCCCAGCATTTT
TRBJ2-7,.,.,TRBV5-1,CASSHMEGSAYEQYF,TGCGCCAGCAGCCACATGGAGGGGAGTGCATACGAGCAGTACTTC
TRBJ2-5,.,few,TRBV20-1,CSARQAYQETQYF,TGCAGTGCCCGTCAGGCCTACCAAGAGACCCAGTACTTC
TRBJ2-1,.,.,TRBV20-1,CSARDLKGPSYNEQFF,TGCAGTGCTAGAGATCTGAAAGGGCCCTCCTACAATGAGCAGTTCTTC
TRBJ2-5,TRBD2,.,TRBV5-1,CASSFRLAGETQYF,TGCGCCAGCAGCTTCCGACTAGCGGGTGAGACCCAGTACTTC
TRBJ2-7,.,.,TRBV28,CASSLYLYEQYF,TGTGCCAGCAGTCTATATCTGTACGAGCAGTACTTC
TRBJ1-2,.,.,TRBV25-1,CASSQLGEPGQSYGYTF,TGTGCCAGCAGTCAACTAGGGGAACCAGGACAGAGCTATGGCTACACCTTC
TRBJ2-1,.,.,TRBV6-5,CASSYFRNPTYEQFF,TGTGCCAGCAGTTACTTTCGAAACCCGACCTATGAGCAGTTCTTC
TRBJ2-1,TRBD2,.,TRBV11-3,CASSAERAGDYNEQFF,TGTGCCAGCAGCGCCGAGAGAGCGGGAGACTACAATGAGCAGTTCTTC
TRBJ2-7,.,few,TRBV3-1,CASREGASYEQYF,TGTGCCAGCAGGGAGGGGGCGTCCTACGAGCAGTACTTC
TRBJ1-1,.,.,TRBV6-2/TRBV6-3,CASISVLNTEAFF,TGTGCCAGCATTTCGGTCTTAAACACTGAAGCTTTCTTT
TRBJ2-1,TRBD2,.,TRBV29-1,CSVEVAGGRRYNEQFF,TGCAGCGTTGAGGTGGCGGGGGGGCGTCGATACAATGAGCAGTTCTTC
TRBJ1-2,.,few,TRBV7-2,CASSTQADIGGHGYTF,TGTGCCAGCAGCACCCAAGCGGACATAGGAGGTCATGGCTACACCTTC
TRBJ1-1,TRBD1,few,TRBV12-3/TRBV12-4,CASSLAQGAQGAAFF,TGTGCCAGCAGTTTAGCGCAAGGTGCGCAGGGGGCAGCTTTCTTT
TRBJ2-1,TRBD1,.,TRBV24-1,CATSDQGARGYNEQFF,TGTGCCACCAGTGATCAGGGGGCAAGGGGATACAATGAGCAGTTCTTC
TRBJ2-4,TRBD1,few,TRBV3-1,CASSPTGASAKNIQYF,TGTGCCAGCAGCCCGACAGGGGCCTCAGCCAAAAACATTCAGTACTTC
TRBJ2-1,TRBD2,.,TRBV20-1,CSARGRGGRVYNEQFF,TGCAGTGCTAGGGGTAGAGGCGGGAGAGTCTACAATGAGCAGTTCTTC
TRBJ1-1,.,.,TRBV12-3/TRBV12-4,CASSFGGYTEAFF,TGTGCCAGCAGTTTCGGCGGGTACACTGAAGCTTTCTTT
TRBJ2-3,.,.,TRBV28,CASSFEDSTDTQYF,TGTGCCAGCAGTTTCGAAGATAGCACAGATACGCAGTATTTT
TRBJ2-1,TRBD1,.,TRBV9,CASSIRDSNNEQFF,TGTGCCAGCAGCATCCGGGACAGTAACAATGAGCAGTTCTTC
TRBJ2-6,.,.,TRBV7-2,CASSLVLGSGANVLTF,TGTGCCAGCAGCTTAGTCCTGGGATCTGGGGCCAACGTCCTGACTTTC
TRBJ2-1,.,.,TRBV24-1,CATSDYKGYNEQFF,TGTGCCACCAGTGATTATAAGGGTTACAATGAGCAGTTCTTC
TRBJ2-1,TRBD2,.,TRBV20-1,CSASYGTSGYNEQFF,TGCAGTGCTAGCTACGGGACTAGCGGCTACAATGAGCAGTTCTTC
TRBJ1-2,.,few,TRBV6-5,CASSSFTSQGVDGYTF,TGTGCCAGCAGTTCCTTCACGAGCCAGGGCGTTGATGGCTACACCTTC
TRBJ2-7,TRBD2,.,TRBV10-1,CASSGTSAEQYF,TGCGCCAGCAGTGGGACTAGCGCCGAGCAGTACTTC
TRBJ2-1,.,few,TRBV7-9,CASSFFSYNEQFF,TGTGCCAGCAGCTTTTTCTCCTACAATGAGCAGTTCTTC
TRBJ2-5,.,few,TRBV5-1,CASSFGDYRPQETQYF,TGCGCCAGCAGCTTTGGAGACTACAGACCCCAAGAGACCCAGTACTTC
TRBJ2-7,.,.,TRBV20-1,CSARDPIQGREAQYF,TGCAGTGCTAGAGATCCCATTCAGGGAAGAGAGGCCCAGTACTTC
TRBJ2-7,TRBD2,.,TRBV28,CASSQPGLAPYEQYF,TGTGCCAGCAGTCAGCCGGGACTAGCGCCCTACGAGCAGTACTTC
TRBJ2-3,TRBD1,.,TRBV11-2,CASSPRTGENQPQYF,TGTGCCAGCAGCCCGCGGACAGGGGAAAATCAGCCCCAGTATTTT
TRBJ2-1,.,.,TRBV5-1,CASSSGLAGSYNEQFF,TGCGCCAGCAGCTCGGGGTTGGCGGGATCCTACAATGAGCAGTTCTTC
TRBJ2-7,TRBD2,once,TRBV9,CVSSAGDFSYEQYF,TGTGTCAGCAGCGCGGGGGACTTCTCCTACGAGCAGTACTTC
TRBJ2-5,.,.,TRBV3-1,CASSHGRQETQYF,TGTGCCAGCAGCCATGGAAGGCAAGAGACCCAGTACTTC
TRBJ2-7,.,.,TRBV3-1,CASSLEGRRYEQYF,TGTGCCAGCAGCCTAGAGGGGCGCCGCTACGAGCAGTACTTC
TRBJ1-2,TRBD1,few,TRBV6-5,CASSYQGANGYTF,TGTGCCAGCAGTTACCAGGGGGCGAATGGCTACACCTTC